This TCR beta chain derives from a study of cytomegalovirus exposure and HLA in healthy donors. Researchers ran the PCR with 60 Vbeta and 13 Jbeta primers. Produced via immunoSEQ multiplex PCR; TCRdb's table is partial and in-frame only. This sample has some 180,000 clones; roughly 77% occur once, and the top ten carry about 2.5%. The ends lost 1 base at V and 7 bases at J; junction bases unmatched: 7. From germline, CDR1 is SGHRS and CDR2 YFSETQ. The CDR3 extends over 16 amino acids. The sample taken for sequencing was PBMCs. The rearrangement links TRBV5-1 to TRBJ1-4; 10 nucleotides match TRBD1. The receptor comes from a woman in her twenties or thirties in good health and CMV-seropositive. CDR3 region: CASSLLRTGGGEKLFF. CDR3 DNA sequence: TGCGCCAGCAGCTTGTTGCGGACAGGGGGGGGTGAAAAACTGTTTTTT.